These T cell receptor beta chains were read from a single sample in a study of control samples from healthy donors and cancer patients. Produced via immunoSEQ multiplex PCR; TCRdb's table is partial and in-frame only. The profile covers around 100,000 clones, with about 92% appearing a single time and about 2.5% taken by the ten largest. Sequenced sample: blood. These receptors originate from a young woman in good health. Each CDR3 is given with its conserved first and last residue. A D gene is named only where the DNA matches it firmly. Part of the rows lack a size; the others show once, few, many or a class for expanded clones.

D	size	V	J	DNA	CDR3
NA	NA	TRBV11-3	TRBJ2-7	TGTGCCAGCAGCTTAGAAATCTCCTACGAGCAGTACTTC	CASSLEISYEQYF
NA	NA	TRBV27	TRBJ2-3	TGTGCCAGCAGTTTACTAACTACCCTGCGGCGCACAGATACGCAGTATTTT	CASSLLTTLRRTDTQYF
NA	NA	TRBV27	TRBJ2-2	TGTGCCAGCAGTCAGGGGGGGGGCAGGACAACGAACACCGGGGAGCTGTTTTTT	CASSQGGGRTTNTGELFF
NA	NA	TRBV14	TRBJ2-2	TGTGCCAGCAGCCGATACGGGACGGTAAACACCGGGGAGCTGTTTTTT	CASSRYGTVNTGELFF
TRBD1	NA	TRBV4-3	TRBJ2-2	TGCGCCAGCAGGAACAGGGGGCTTTTAGGAACCGGGGAGCTGTTTTTT	CASRNRGLLGTGELFF
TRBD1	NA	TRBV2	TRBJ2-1	TGTGCCAGCAGTCCGATGGACAGGGGGTACAATGAGCAGTTCTTC	CASSPMDRGYNEQFF
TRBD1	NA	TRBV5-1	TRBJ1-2	TGCGCCAGCAGCCTGGACAGGGACTATGGCTACACCTTC	CASSLDRDYGYTF
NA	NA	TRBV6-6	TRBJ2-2	TGTGCCAGCAGGGTTCGGGGGACCGGGGAGCTGTTTTTT	CASRVRGTGELFF
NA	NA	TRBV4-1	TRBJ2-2	TGCGCCAGCAGCCAAGAAAGGAGCTCAACACGCAACACCGGGGAGCTGTTTTTT	CASSQERSSTRNTGELFF
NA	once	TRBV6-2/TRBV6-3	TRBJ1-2	TGTGCCAGCAGTTACGACAGCTATGGCTACACCTTC	CASSYDSYGYTF
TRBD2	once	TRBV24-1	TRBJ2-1	TGTGCCACCAGTGATTTGCCAGCTAGCGGGAGGGCCGGTTACAATGAGCAGTTCTTC	CATSDLPASGRAGYNEQFF
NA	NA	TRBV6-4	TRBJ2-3	TGTGCCAGCAGTGACAGGGATGCGGATACGCAGTATTTT	CASSDRDADTQYF
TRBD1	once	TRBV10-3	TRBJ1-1	TGTGCCATCAGGACCGGGACAGGGGGCGTAACGACTGAAGCTTTCTTT	CAIRTGTGGVTTEAFF
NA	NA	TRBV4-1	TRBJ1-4	TGCGCCAGCAGCCGGTCCGTAAGCGAAAAACTGTTTTTT	CASSRSVSEKLFF
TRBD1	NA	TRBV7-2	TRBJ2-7	TGTGCCAGCAGCTTAGCATGGGACAGGCAAACCTACGAGCAGTACTTC	CASSLAWDRQTYEQYF
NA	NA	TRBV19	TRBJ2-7	TGTGCCACCCTCGGGAACGAGCAGTACTTC	CATLGNEQYF